The present T cell receptor beta chain was sequenced within a study of CD8+CD57+ T cells in acquired aplastic anemia. Across the study: Yields of DNA that came from sorted CD4+ and CD8+ cells averaged roughly 3.3 ug. Study results and caveats: Found in both controls and patients were around 31 CD8+ CDR3 sequences. CD8+ Simpson's diversity in patients was not significantly different from that in controls.

A remark on this clonotype: No antigen is known for it.

Flow cytometry had shown expanded CD8+CD57+ cells in the patients chosen for sequencing. Among the patients, none had received any therapy at the time of blood sampling. Genomic DNA constituted the template upon which TCR beta VDJ and CDR3 profiling was performed. TCRdb re-analysed the reads in MiXCR, keeping a single row per CDR3 protein. Altogether 150,000 to 180,000 distinct CDR3 sequences are present, around half being singletons, with the ten largest covering less than 15%. V was pared by 1 base and J by 9 bases, with 3 bases between. Germline CDR1 and CDR2: SGHTA and FQGNSA. This CDR3 is 11 amino acids long.

Sequenced sample: sorted CD4+, CD8+, or CD8+CD57+ T cells (not recorded which) from PBMCs. The chain combines TRBV7-2 with TRBJ2-2; D is uncertain. This TCR was sampled from a human donor with aplastic anemia. CDR3 bases: TGTGCCAGCAGCTTAGGTAGGGAGCTGTTTTTT. Amino acid sequence: CASSLGRELFF.